Presented here are 3 T cell receptor beta chains from one specimen sequenced in a study of blood T cells in healthy people across ages (dated by TCRdb to about 2015). The method was 5' RACE. These reads were obtained on an Illumina HiSeq 2500. The second PCR ran for roughly 6 to 11 cycles and used a J-beta primer mix along with a sample-barcoded 5' primer. In TCRdb, the public reads were trimmed at Q25 with fastp and aligned with MiXCR, with productive beta chains retained. Each record represents a unique CDR3 protein, reported with the most common genes and DNA among its rows. The sample table lists over 1.5 million distinct CDR3 sequences, around 48% of them with a count of one. Of the sample, roughly 2.1% falls within the top ten clones. Sequences were obtained from blood. Receptor source: a woman aged 35 to 49 in good health.

This clonotype was found a few times. V and J are TRBV29-1 and TRBJ1-2, with unresolved D. The CDR3 spans 13 residues. The germline V gene encodes CDR1 SQVTM and CDR2 ANQGSEA. The V and J ends lost 4 bases and 0 bases respectively, with 9 bases between them. CDR3 amino acids: CSVVRDPNYGYTF. The CDR3 bases are TGCAGCGTTGTACGAGACCCTAACTATGGCTACACCTTC.

This chain joins TRBV13 and TRBJ2-2, with TRBD2 matching 7 bases. This CDR3 has 16 amino acids. Per germline, CDR1 PRHDT and CDR2 FYEKMQ (reference sequence). Trimming removed 1 base from V and 4 bases from J; junction bases left unmatched: 6. CDR3 in amino acids: CASSLEASGFTGELFF. CDR3 nucleotide sequence: TGTGCCAGCAGCTTAGAGGCTAGCGGTTTCACCGGGGAGCTGTTTTTT. Filled out from reference TRBV13 and TRBJ2-2, the complete variable domain reads AAGVIQSPRHLIKEKRETATLKCYPIPRHDTVYWYQQGPGQDPQFLISFYEKMQSDKGSIPDRFSAQQFSDYHSELNMSSLELGDSALYFCASSLEASGFTGELFFGEGSRLTVL.

The rearrangement joins TRBV5-5 to TRBJ1-1; no clear D gene. Per the germline V gene, CDR1 is SGHKS and CDR2 is YYEKEE (reference sequence). Trimming removed 7 bases from V and 4 bases from J, with 11 bases in between. The CDR3 covers 12 residues. The chain's CDR3 is CASYRDSTEAFF. In DNA, the CDR3 is TGTGCCAGCTACCGTGACTCCACTGAAGCTTTCTTT.